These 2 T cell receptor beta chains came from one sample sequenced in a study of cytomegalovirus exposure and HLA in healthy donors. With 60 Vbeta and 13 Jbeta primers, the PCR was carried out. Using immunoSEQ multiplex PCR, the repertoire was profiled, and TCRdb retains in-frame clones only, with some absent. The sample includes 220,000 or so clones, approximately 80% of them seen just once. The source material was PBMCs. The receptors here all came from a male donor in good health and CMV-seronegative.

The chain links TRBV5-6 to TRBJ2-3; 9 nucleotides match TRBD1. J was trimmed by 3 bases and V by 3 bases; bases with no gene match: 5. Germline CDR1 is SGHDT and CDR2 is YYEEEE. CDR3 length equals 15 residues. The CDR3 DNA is TGTGCCAGCAGCTCAACCGACAGGGGGACAGATACGCAGTATTTT. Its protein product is CASSSTDRGTDTQYF.

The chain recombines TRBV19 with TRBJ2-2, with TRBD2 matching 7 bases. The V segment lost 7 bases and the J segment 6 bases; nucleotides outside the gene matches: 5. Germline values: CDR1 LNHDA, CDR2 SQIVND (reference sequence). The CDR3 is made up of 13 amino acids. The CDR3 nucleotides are TGTGCCAGTACCTTTGGGGGGGCCGGGGAGCTGTTTTTT. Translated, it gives CASTFGGAGELFF.